The text below deals with one T cell receptor beta chain. Per the study methods: Reference gene primer amplification gave nucleated cell count estimates. Here immunoSEQ multiplex PCR was the method, and the copy in TCRdb shows in-frame clones only, minus some. D and trimming come from the DNA, and the V and J calls and clone size come from that table. The sample lists about 28,000 clones; 90% to 95% were seen once. This record comes from a study of blood T cell repertoires in COVID-19. About the study: COVID-19 samples collected from the United States, Italy and Spain covered acute and convalescent phases.

Followed longitudinally, the Seattle patients had been enrolled during active infection. This CDR3 is built from 17 residues. Germline CDR1 MDHEN, CDR2 SYDVKM. The V and J ends lost 4 bases and 1 base, in that order; junction bases with no gene match: 9. The sequence was collected from a woman in her sixties or seventies with COVID-19, enrolled during active disease. The chain combines TRBV28 with TRBJ2-2; 7 positions agree with TRBD1. The material sequenced was peripheral blood. CDR3 sequence (DNA): TGTGCCAGCAGTTCCAGTCCTGGACAGGTGAACACCGGGGAGCTGTTTTTT. This encodes CASSSSPGQVNTGELFF.